This TCR beta chain was obtained from a study of response to subunit inactivated influenza vaccine (dated by TCRdb to 2016 to 2018). Study-wide context: To follow how T cells responded to a trivalent subunit inactivated influenza vaccine, the researchers relied on deep quantitative profiling of the T cell receptor repertoire.

There are 17 amino acids in the CDR3, from cysteine to phenylalanine inclusive. Only the CDR3 DNA is retained, 51 bases long and in frame from the first base. At the junction V is shortened by 0 bases and J by 4 bases; bases outside the gene matches: 11. This clonotype has ten or more counts. Its target antigen remains unknown. No quality values exist for individual bases; no much larger clone is one base distant. What the work shows at the level of the full study, not this receptor alone: The authors proposed that each seasonal influenza vaccination may bring in only a limited number of new T cells.

Libraries were made using RT-PCR. Sequencing was carried out with an Illumina HiSeq 2500. In-frame beta chains were kept once TCRdb had trimmed the public reads at Q25 with fastp and called clones with MiXCR. Each record represents a unique CDR3 protein, reported with the most common genes and DNA among its rows. This sample holds about 190,000 distinct CDR3 sequences; approximately 15% were observed only once. Jointly, the top ten make up approximately 25% of the sample. The source material was CD8+ T cells sorted from PBMCs, sampled approximately 5 days after vaccination. Recombination linked TRBV12-3 or TRBV12-4 to TRBJ2-7; 8 bases in between match TRBD2. The source is a man aged 45-60 years who received an inactivated influenza vaccine. Donor details come from another sample of the same person, matched by shared clones. In nucleotide form, the sequence is TGTGCCAGCAGTTTAGCGCGGCTAGCGGGTATATCATACGAGCAGTACTTC. Translated, it gives CASSLARLAGISYEQYF.